These 27 T cell receptor beta chains came from one sample sequenced in a study of tumor-infiltrating lymphocytes in primary liver carcinoma (dated by TCRdb to about 2017). TRIzol reagent was used to extract blood RNA from unsorted whole blood, while the DNeasy Blood & Tissue kit provided the germline DNA. TCRdb shows the sequencer as Illumina HiSeq 2500. Starting from roughly 540 ng total RNA, TCRbeta-specific cDNA was produced by reverse transcription with a constant-region primer and ProtoScript II reverse transcriptase. Three nested multiplex PCR rounds, following a slightly modified ARM-PCR procedure, were used to build the TCRbeta libraries. Each of the first two PCR rounds ran for approximately 11 cycles and used multiplex TRBV1-TRBV30 forward primers together with a Cbeta reverse primer. In-frame beta chains were kept once TCRdb had trimmed the public reads at Q25 with fastp and called clones with MiXCR. Entries are consolidated by CDR3 protein sequence, retaining the most common genes and DNA. This sample is represented by just over 300,000 distinct CDR3 sequences; approximately 58% of them were singletons. Approximately 15% of the sample is taken by the ten largest.

Sequencing was carried out using peripheral blood. These receptors were taken from a woman in her 30s with primary liver carcinoma and hepatitis B virus infection.

This chain links TRBV7-9 with TRBJ1-1; 9 bases agree with TRBD1. The length of the CDR3 is 18 residues. V shed 6 bases, J shed 4 bases, and the junction held 18 bases outside the gene matches. Germline V gives CDR1 SEHNR, CDR2 FQNEAQ (reference sequence). The CDR3 coding sequence is TGTGCCAGCAGTGCCACGCTGGGGACAGGGCCGGGGGCCACTGAAGCTTTCTTT. This sequence encodes CASSATLGTGPGATEAFF. The complete variable domain, with remaining parts taken from reference TRBV7-9 and TRBJ1-1, reads DTGVSQNPRHKITKRGQNVTFRCDPISEHNRLYWYRQTLGQGPEFLTYFQNEAQLEKSRLLSDRFSAERPKGSFSTLEIQRTEQGDSAMYLCASSATLGTGPGATEAFFGQGTRLTVV.

The chain joins TRBV12-3 or TRBV12-4 to TRBJ1-6, with 7 bases that match TRBD1. The CDR3 totals 13 residues. V dropped 8 bases and J dropped 11; count of bases not matched to a gene: 9. CDR3 sequence: CASSGGQNPPLHF. CDR3 in DNA: TGTGCCAGCTCTGGGGGACAGAATCCACCCCTCCACTTT.

As to this clonotype: An end of the junction does not agree with germline; a read error may underlie this. The chain has TRBV11-2 and TRBJ2-2; 7 bases align to TRBD2. Germline loops: CDR1 SGHAT, CDR2 FQNNGV. CDR3 size: 15 residues. The CDR3: CASRSGLGGTGELFF. CDR3 in DNA: TGTGCCAGCAGGAGCGGGTTGGGGGGGACCGGGGAACTGTTTTTT.

The chain has TRBV13 and TRBJ2-2; tentatively, D is TRBD2 (5 bases). The CDR3 contains 15 residues. Per germline, CDR1 PRHDT and CDR2 FYEKMQ (reference sequence). V was shortened by 5 bases and J by 15 bases, with 25 bases between the two germline ends. CDR3 amino acids: CASSGNTLFTGVLFF. The CDR3 nucleotides are TGTGCCAGCAGCGGAAACACTCTTTTCACCGGGGTGTTGTTTTTT. The variable domain in full, with the rest retrieved from reference TRBV13 and TRBJ2-2, is AAGVIQSPRHLIKEKRETATLKCYPIPRHDTVYWYQQGPGQDPQFLISFYEKMQSDKGSIPDRFSAQQFSDYHSELNMSSLELGDSALYFCASSGNTLFTGVLFFGEGSRLTVL.

J is TRBJ1-3 and V is TRBV12-3 or TRBV12-4; D not resolved. Trimming pared 3 bases from V and 0 bases from J, leaving 9 bases between. There are 15 residues in the CDR3. This CDR3 is CASSFLTASGNTIYF. DNA of the CDR3: TGTGCCAGCAGTTTTTTAACAGCCTCTGGAAACACCATATATTTT.

This CDR3 reads CSVVSGAVGYTF. CDR3 in DNA: TGCAGCGTTGTGTCTGGGGCGGTAGGCTACACCTTC. The rearrangement uses TRBV29-1 and TRBJ1-2, with D tentatively TRBD1 (5 bases). The germline V gene encodes CDR1 SQVTM and CDR2 ANQGSEA. The V end lost 4 bases, the J end lost 8 bases, and 14 bases lay between the germline ends. The CDR3 has 12 amino acids.

This chain connects TRBV5-6 to TRBJ2-7; D is uncertain. This CDR3 is 12 amino acids long. The germline CDR1 and CDR2 sequences are SGHDT and YYEEEE. V lost 4 bases and J 3 bases, leaving 8 bases between the germline ends. The CDR3 protein is CASSHQLYEQYF. The CDR3 nucleotides are TGTGCCAGCAGCCACCAGCTCTACGAGCAGTACTTC.

This clonotype was detected many times. The chain recombines TRBV29-1 with TRBJ2-7; maybe TRBD2 (6 bases). Germline V gene lookup returns CDR1 SQVTM and CDR2 ANQGSEA. This CDR3 comprises 11 residues. V was trimmed by 6 bases and J by 5 bases, leaving 11 bases between them. For the CDR3, the DNA is TGCAGCGTGGTTGGCGGGAACGAGCAGTACTTC. It is translated as CSVVGGNEQYF.

A note on this clonotype: One end of the junction is discordant with germline, which a read error may explain. The CDR3 bases are TGTGCTAGCAGATCTAGGGACCTGAACACTGAAGCTTTCTTT. Its protein is CASRSRDLNTEAFF. This chain links TRBV7-9 with TRBJ1-1, with a tentative D call TRBD1 (5 bases). From germline, CDR1 is SEHNR and CDR2 FQNEAQ (reference sequence). The CDR3 has 14 amino acids.

This clonotype came up once. V is TRBV11-2 and J is TRBJ2-1; TRBD2 matches at 8 bases. The germline CDR1 and CDR2 sequences are SGHAT and FQNNGV. The CDR3 loop spans 15 amino acids. With 1 base clipped from V and 8 bases from J, the junction kept 7 bases outside the gene matches. The CDR3 DNA is TGTGCCAGCAGCTTAGCGGGAGGGCCGATCCATGAGCAGTTCTTC. Encoded protein: CASSLAGGPIHEQFF.

This clonotype was recorded at least ten times. The rearrangement links TRBV6-2 or TRBV6-3 to TRBJ2-3; no firm D call. This CDR3 has 15 amino acids. Germline values: CDR1 MNHEY, CDR2 SVGEGT. V was clipped by 2 bases and J by 2 bases, with 11 bases between them. In DNA form, the CDR3 reads TGTGCCAGCAGTTACCCGGCGGCGTCCACAGATACGCAGTATTTT. The encoded protein is CASSYPAASTDTQYF.

This clonotype was recorded many times. The chain carries TRBV4-1 and TRBJ1-3, with unresolved D. This CDR3 has 16 amino acids. Trimming cost V 3 bases and J 0 bases, with 12 bases left between them. CDR1 MGHRA and CDR2 YSYEKL come from the germline V gene. The CDR3 DNA is TGCGCCAGCAGCCATCCTCGAACCGACTCTGGAAACACCATATATTTT. It encodes CASSHPRTDSGNTIYF.

The sample holds a few counts of this clonotype. The genes are TRBV7-8 and TRBJ1-5, with 10 bases aligning to TRBD1. Germline assignment: CDR1 SGHVS and CDR2 FQNEAQ. CDR3 length: 16 residues. With 4 bases clipped from V and 3 bases from J, the junction kept 6 bases outside the gene matches. The DNA for the CDR3 is TGTGCCAGCAGCTCTCGGACAGGGGGATCCAATCAGCCCCAGCATTTT. Protein sequence: CASSSRTGGSNQPQHF. Filled out from reference TRBV7-8 and TRBJ1-5, the complete variable domain reads GAGVSQSPRYKVAKRGQDVALRCDPISGHVSLFWYQQALGQGPEFLTYFQNEAQLDKSGLPSDRFFAERPEGSVSTLKIQRTQQEDSAVYLCASSSRTGGSNQPQHFGDGTRLSIL.

This clonotype was counted many times. The V gene is TRBV11-2, the J gene TRBJ2-7; 11 positions match TRBD2. Unmatched junction bases numbered 3, after V lost 2 bases and J lost 3 bases. This CDR3 region has 15 residues. Per germline, CDR1 SGHAT and CDR2 FQNNGV. CDR3 nucleotide sequence: TGTGCCAGCAGCTTAAGAACTAGCGGGAGCTACGAGCAGTACTTC. Its translation: CASSLRTSGSYEQYF.

This clonotype was picked up one time. This chain links TRBV6-1 with TRBJ2-1, with D uncertain. Germline CDR1 MNHNS, CDR2 SASEGT. The V end was cut by 8 bases, the J end by 7 bases, with 12 bases between. The CDR3 totals 12 residues. CDR3 residues: CASGRGQNEQFF. CDR3 bases: TGTGCCAGCGGCAGAGGCCAAAATGAGCAGTTCTTC.

V and J are TRBV5-6 and TRBJ2-7; tentatively, D is TRBD1 (5 bases). The CDR3 covers 15 residues. CDR1 and CDR2 (germline): SGHDT, YYEEEE. The germline V and J ends were trimmed by 4 bases and 0 bases, with 14 bases remaining between them. The CDR3 DNA is TGTGCCAGCAGCGTTGGGGCGGTGAGCTCCTACGAGCAGTACTTC. Translated, it gives CASSVGAVSSYEQYF. Combining the CDR3 with reference TRBV5-6 and TRBJ2-7 gives the whole variable domain DAGVTQSPTHLIKTRGQQVTLRCSPKSGHDTVSWYQQALGQGPQFIFQYYEEEERQRGNFPDRFSGHQFPNYSSELNVNALLLGDSALYLCASSVGAVSSYEQYFGPGTRLTVT.

This clonotype showed up just a few times. V is TRBV6-5 and J is TRBJ1-3, with D possibly being TRBD1 (5 bases). The CDR3 totals 16 residues. Trimming shortened V by 5 bases and J by 0 bases, and 14 bases separated the two germline ends. Per the germline V gene, CDR1 is MNHEY and CDR2 is SVGAGI. The chain's CDR3 is CASSPTGTDSGNTIYF. CDR3 bases: TGTGCCAGCAGTCCCACCGGGACGGACTCTGGAAACACCATATATTTT.

In the case of this clonotype: At one end the junction does not follow the germline gene, possibly because of a read error. This chain uses TRBV7-9 with TRBJ1-3; 7 bases align to TRBD1. The CDR3 spans 13 residues. Germline assignment: CDR1 SEHNR and CDR2 FQNEAQ (reference sequence). The CDR3, as DNA: TGTGCCTGCAGCCGGTCGACAGGGATGACCATATATTTT. Translated: CACSRSTGMTIYF.

On this clonotype itself: A much larger clone differs from this one at a single base, so this may be a read error. Without the conserved terminal phenylalanine or tryptophan, this CDR3 likely stems from a read error. The chain joins TRBV5-4 to TRBJ2-7; TRBD1 matches at 10 bases. CDR1 and CDR2 from the germline V gene are SGHNT and YYREEE (reference sequence). The V and J ends lost 4 bases and 0 bases, in that order; junction bases with no gene match: 4. The CDR3 loop spans 15 amino acids. CDR3 in DNA: TGTGCCAGCAGCCGGACAGGGGGAGCCTCCTACGAGCAGTACTCC. Amino acids: CASSRTGGASYEQYS.

This clonotype was found a few times. V gene TRBV4-2 combines with J gene TRBJ2-3; 13 bases map to TRBD2. The germline gives CDR1 LGHNA, CDR2 YNFKEQ. This CDR3 contains 19 residues. After removal of 4 bases from V and 5 bases from J, the junction contained 15 bases not matched to a gene. The CDR3 sequence: CASSPLRGGLAGVRDTQYF. CDR3 nucleotides: TGTGCCAGCAGCCCCCTGAGGGGCGGACTAGCGGGAGTCAGAGATACGCAGTATTTT.

This clonotype has just one count. The chain employs TRBV6-2 or TRBV6-3 and TRBJ1-6, with D possibly TRBD1 on 5 matching bases. Germline V gene lookup returns CDR1 MNHEY and CDR2 SVGEGT. The CDR3 spans 16 residues. V lost 6 bases to trimming and J lost 3 bases, with 15 bases between them. CDR3 sequence: CASRQVSGLYNSPLHF. The CDR3, as DNA: TGTGCCAGCAGACAAGTTTCGGGACTCTATAATTCACCCCTCCACTTT.

In regard to this clonotype: This may stem from a read error, because a much larger clone lies one nucleotide away. The CDR3 ends on some other residue instead of the conserved phenylalanine or tryptophan, so this is likely a read error. V gene TRBV7-8 combines with J gene TRBJ2-7; 8 bases are shared with TRBD2. The V segment lost 8 bases and the J segment 2 bases; nucleotides outside the gene matches: 11. CDR3 length: 15 amino acids. Germline assignment: CDR1 SGHVS and CDR2 FQNEAQ. The CDR3 DNA reads TGTGCCAGCGGATACTCCGGGGGGGGGCCCTACGAGCAGTACTTA. Amino acid sequence: CASGYSGGGPYEQYL.

This chain joins TRBV7-9 and TRBJ2-2, with 7 bases aligning to TRBD1. The CDR3 sequence is 14 residues long. The V gene's germline CDR1 is SEHNR and CDR2 FQNEAQ (reference sequence). J was trimmed by 2 bases and V by 5 bases; bases with no gene match: 2. The CDR3 is CASSRQGNTGELFF. CDR3 coding DNA: TGTGCCAGCAGCCGACAGGGTAACACCGGGGAGCTGTTTTTT.

The chain couples TRBV4-1 to TRBJ2-3; D might be TRBD2 (5 bases). There are 15 residues in the CDR3. Looked up from germline, CDR1 is MGHRA and CDR2 is YSYEKL. Between the trimmed V and J ends, which lost 0 bases and 4 bases, there was a span of 11 bases. CDR3 bases: TGCGCCAGCAGCCAAGATGGTCCGAGGGCAGATACGCAGTATTTT. Protein sequence: CASSQDGPRADTQYF.

The rearrangement links TRBV4-1 to TRBJ2-1; D unresolved. The CDR3 is 19 amino acids. The V end was cut by 3 bases, the J end by 8 bases, with 29 bases between. CDR1 is MGHRA and CDR2 is YSYEKL in the germline V gene. Here the CDR3 reads CASSHRREQPLKLWDEQFF. The CDR3 bases are TGCGCCAGCAGCCATCGTAGGGAACAGCCCTTGAAACTTTGGGATGAGCAGTTCTTC.

This clonotype was picked up many times. V usage is TRBV6-1 and J usage is TRBJ2-3; D unresolved. Germline lookup yields CDR1 MNHNS and CDR2 SASEGT. V shed 6 bases and J shed 1 base, with 11 bases lying between them. The CDR3 extends over 14 amino acids. CDR3 amino acids: CASRLDPRTDTQYF. Here the CDR3 DNA reads TGTGCCAGCAGATTGGACCCACGCACAGATACGCAGTATTTT.

For this clonotype: A much larger clone lies a single base off, so this may be a read error. The genes are TRBV12-3 or TRBV12-4 and TRBJ2-1, with 13 bases matching TRBD2. CDR3 length: 18 amino acids. Trimming took 5 bases from V and 9 from J; bases not matched to a gene: 16. The CDR3: CASSPPVPGLAGQIEQFF. The CDR3, as DNA: TGTGCCAGCAGTCCCCCCGTTCCGGGACTAGCGGGACAGATTGAGCAGTTCTTC.